These 20 T cell receptor delta chains came from one sample sequenced in a study of γδ T cells in repeated Plasmodium falciparum infection. Gammadelta T cells were flow-sorted from PBMC into Vgamma9/Vdelta2+ and Vdelta2-negative populations for bulk analysis. TCRdb reanalyzed the multiplex PCR reads using CATT. The repertoire holds about 89,000 delta-chain clones, with 1.4% as singletons. Source material: gamma-delta T cells from blood. The receptors were sampled from a pool of human donors (malaria-infected and uninfected, not separated).

This clone was seen ten or more times. The chain links TRDV2 to TRDJ1; 10 bases map to TRDD3. No J gene was available from TCRdb, and it was assigned here by a germline match of the DNA. V dropped 3 bases and J dropped 1; count of bases not matched to a gene: 16. The CDR3 has 19 amino acids. Germline values: CDR1 GEAIGNYY, CDR2 EKD. The CDR3 sequence: CACDSLLRVGGYITDKLIF. In DNA, the CDR3 is TGTGCCTGTGACTCGCTCCTACGGGTTGGGGGATACATCACCGATAAACTCATCTTT.

This clone is judged medium-sized. Other nucleotide sequences from this sample produce the same CDR3. This chain joins TRDV1 and TRDJ1; possible D gene TRDD3, 6 bases. Trimming pared 5 bases from V and 0 bases from J, leaving 28 bases between. The CDR3 spans 20 residues. Germline V gene lookup returns CDR1 TSWWSYY and CDR2 QGS. The CDR3 bases are TGTGCTCTTGGGACCATCTTTGCCGGGGGAGGTTACTGGTACACCGATAAACTCATCTTT. Translated, it gives CALGTIFAGGGYWYTDKLIF.

A word on this clone: The protein recorded in TCRdb matches a much larger clone and deviates from this DNA's translation at residue 8, suggesting a read error; the protein here is obtained by translating the DNA. The chain employs TRDV1 and TRDJ1; 9 bases line up with TRDD3. The germline V gene has CDR1 TSWWSYY and CDR2 QGS. The ends lost 0 bases at V and 2 bases at J; junction bases unmatched: 40. This CDR3 region has 28 residues. For the CDR3, the DNA is TGTGCTCTTGGGGAACTTCCCCTATTCCTAACCAGCTACTGGGGGAGCCCTCCACACCCTCTTACAACCGATAAACTCATCTTT. Translated, it gives CALGELPLFLTSYWGSPPHPLTTDKLIF.

This clone was seen only a few times. The likely explanation is a read error, given a far larger clone one base away. At the DNA level, this CDR3 is encoded by other sequences in the same sample as well. The V and J genes are TRDV1 and TRDJ1, with TRDD3 matching over 8 bases. As TCRdb names no J gene, one was assigned here on the basis of a DNA match to germline. Germline V CDR1 and CDR2: TSWWSYY, QGS. V lost 4 bases to trimming and J lost 0 bases; unmatched junction nucleotides: 16. CDR3 length: 19 amino acids. For the CDR3, the DNA is TGTGCTCTTGGGGTACCCGTACATTGGGGGATTCCCTACACCGATAAACTCATCTTT. It is translated as CALGVPVHWGIPYTDKLIF.

This clone has more than one count but fewer than ten. The V gene call is TRDV1, and the J gene call is absent; the D call TRDD3 from the table was never checked on the DNA. The CDR3 is 21 residues long. Germline V gene sequence: CDR1 TSWWSYY, CDR2 QGS. Here the CDR3 reads CALGRPSYALGVPRGTDKLIF. The DNA for the CDR3 is TGTGCTCTCGGCCGGCCTTCCTATGCGTTGGGGGTTCCACGGGGCACCGATAAGCTCATCTTT.

This clone has a handful of counts. Translating this DNA gives a protein that differs at residue 9 from the TCRdb one, which belongs to a much larger clone; a read error is likely, and the protein shown is this translation. The V and J genes are TRDV2 and TRDJ1; tentatively, D is TRDD3 (6 bases). The J gene, left out of TCRdb, was set here by checking the DNA against germline. The CDR3 is 18 amino acids. CDR1 is GEAIGNYY, CDR2 EKD, per germline. V was clipped by 0 bases and J by 3 bases, with 22 bases between them. CDR3: CACDTLVGGTRRADKLIF. The CDR3 DNA reads as TGTGCCTGTGACACCTTGGTGGGGGGTACGCGGCGTGCCGATAAACTCATCTTT.

Concerning this clone itself: Mismatch with germline at one junction end may stem from a read error. The chain carries TRDV1 and TRDJ1; 9 bases line up with TRDD3. TCRdb leaves out the J gene; it was filled in here by matching the DNA to germline. The V gene's germline CDR1 is TSWWSYY and CDR2 QGS. The CDR3 runs 20 residues. CDR3 loop: CALVEPSYLAGGCYTDKLIF. In DNA form, the CDR3 reads TGTGCTCTTGTGGAACCTTCTTACCTTGCTGGGGGATGTTACACCGATAAACTCATCTTT.

This clone was seen a handful of times. This sequence is one base from a far larger clone and is likely a read error. Other DNA sequences of this sample code for an identical CDR3. The V gene is TRDV1, the J gene TRDJ4; no reliable D call. TCRdb is silent on the J gene; assignment here came from matching the DNA to germline. The V gene's germline CDR1 is TSWWSYY and CDR2 QGS. The CDR3 is 18 residues long. V was pared by 0 bases and J by 0 bases, with 20 bases between. Here the CDR3 reads CALGELFRVAPPARPLIF. CDR3 nucleotide sequence: TGTGCTCTTGGGGAACTATTCCGAGTAGCACCGCCGGCCAGACCCCTGATCTTT.

This clone was picked up a small number of times. This may come from a read error, since a much larger clone is one base off. Different DNA sequences within this sample yield the same CDR3. The CDR3 coding sequence is TGTGCTCTTGGGGAACTAAAGCCCTCACTGGGGGATACTACCGATAAACTCATCTTT. Residues: CALGELKPSLGDTTDKLIF. The chain joins TRDV1 to TRDJ1; TRDD3 agrees at 12 bases. The V segment lost 0 bases and the J segment 2 bases; nucleotides outside the gene matches: 10. CDR3 size: 19 residues. The germline V gene has CDR1 TSWWSYY and CDR2 QGS.

Remarks on this clone: TCRdb attributes to this sequence the protein of a much larger clone, which differs from the DNA translation at residue 4; a read error is likely, and the protein displayed is translated from the DNA. This rearrangement joins TRDV1 to TRDJ1; the D gene is possibly TRDD2 (7 bases). V was shortened by 7 bases and J by 0 bases, with 27 bases between the two germline ends. CDR1 is TSWWSYY, CDR2 QGS, per germline. The CDR3 runs 19 residues. CDR3 sequence: CALEPRTPSFWGYTDKLIF. The CDR3 region has the DNA TGTGCTCTTGAGCCCCGTACACCTTCCTTCTGGGGATACACCGATAAACTCATCTTT.

This clone was recorded a few times. A read error likely explains why the TCRdb protein, taken from a much larger clone, differs from this DNA's translation at residue 8; the protein shown is translated from the DNA. The chain uses TRDV2 and TRDJ1; no firm D call. TCRdb carries no J gene annotation; the J gene was assigned here by matching the DNA with germline. This CDR3 comprises 15 residues. Germline CDR1 is GEAIGNYY and CDR2 is EKD. The CDR3 here is CACVRTELYGLKLIF. The DNA of the CDR3 is TGTGCTTGTGTTCGCACAGAGTTGTACGGGCTTAAACTCATCTTT.

As regards this clone: This DNA's translation and the protein TCRdb lists, from a much larger clone, do not match at residue 15, likely due to a read error; the protein shown is translated from the DNA. The rearrangement uses TRDV1 and TRDJ1, with D perhaps matching TRDD2 (6 bases). TCRdb supplies no J gene; here it was assigned by aligning the nucleotide sequence to germline. The CDR3 sequence is 19 residues long. Germline CDR1 reads TSWWSYY; CDR2 reads QGS. CDR3 residues: CALGAFRRPPGPYTNKLIF. CDR3 DNA: TGTGCTCTTGGGGCCTTCCGAAGACCTCCCGGACCGTACACCAATAAACTCATCTTT.

Comments on this clone: TCRdb attributes to this sequence the protein of a much larger clone, which differs from the DNA translation at residue 7; a read error is likely, and the protein displayed is translated from the DNA. The V call is TRDV2, the J call TRDJ1, with D tentatively TRDD3 (5 bases). The J gene, absent from TCRdb, was called here by matching the DNA to germline. CDR1 GEAIGNYY and CDR2 EKD come from the germline V gene. This CDR3 has 17 amino acids. V was pared by 2 bases and J by 0 bases, with 18 bases between. The CDR3: CACDRVEIPPYTDKLIF. The DNA of the CDR3 is TGTGCCTGTGACAGAGTCGAGATACCCCCCTACACCGATAAACTCATCTTT.

This clone has only a few counts. A far bigger clonotype differs at one base, so this is likely a read error. The sample carries other DNA sequences with the same CDR3. Here the CDR3 reads CALGEPLPTWGIPKLIF. CDR3 in DNA: TGTGCCCTTGGGGAACCGCTTCCCACGTGGGGGATACCGAAACTCATCTTT. V gene TRDV1 combines with J gene TRDJ1; 10 nucleotides match TRDD3. Matching the DNA to germline supplied the J gene, which TCRdb does not give. This CDR3 region has 17 residues. Germline values: CDR1 TSWWSYY, CDR2 QGS.

A remark on this clone: A read error is likely here: a far larger clone is one base away. Other DNA sequences in this sample translate to the same CDR3. This chain joins TRDV2 and TRDJ1; 13 bases match TRDD3. TCRdb records no J gene; here it was assigned by comparing the DNA to germline. The CDR3 extends over 20 amino acids. Germline assignment: CDR1 GEAIGNYY and CDR2 EKD. The CDR3 sequence is CACDTVELLGDTSDTDKLIF. CDR3 nucleotide sequence: TGCGCCTGTGACACCGTTGAATTACTGGGGGATACGTCAGACACCGATAAACTCATCTTT.

Points on this clone: This DNA translates differently at residue 13 from the TCRdb protein, which is that of a much larger clone; a read error is likely, and the protein shown is the DNA's own translation. No J gene was called, and the V gene is TRDV1. Germline CDR1 reads TSWWSYY; CDR2 reads QGS. The CDR3 is 15 amino acids. The CDR3 DNA is TGTGCTCTTGGGCTTAGCCCCACCGCCACCGTCAAACCCATCTTT. Its translation: CALGLSPTATVKPIF.

This clone was seen more than once but under ten times. TCRdb's protein, taken from a much larger clone, differs from this DNA's translation at residue 13, likely owing to a read error; the protein displayed comes from the DNA. The chain couples TRDV1 to TRDJ1; 7 nucleotides align to TRDD3. TCRdb leaves out the J gene; it was filled in here by matching the DNA to germline. The CDR3 extends over 24 amino acids. The germline V gene encodes CDR1 TSWWSYY and CDR2 QGS. The J segment lost 0 bases and the V segment lost 0 bases, leaving 28 bases of the junction unmatched. The CDR3 loop reads CALGELGEPPPRFSGGCYTDKLIF. Here the CDR3 DNA reads TGTGCTCTTGGGGAACTCGGGGAGCCCCCACCGAGATTCTCCGGGGGATGTTACACCGATAAACTCATCTTT.

This clone was seen only a few times. This likely came from a read error, as a far larger clone is one base away. At the DNA level, this CDR3 is encoded by other sequences in the same sample as well. No J gene was called, and the V gene is TRDV1; no check of the table's D call, TRDD3, against the DNA was made. This CDR3 comprises 22 residues. CDR1 and CDR2 from the germline V gene are TSWWSYY and QGS. CDR3 sequence (DNA): TGTGCTCTTGGGGAACCTGGCCTTCCTAGTGGGGGATATCAAATGTACACCGATAAACTCATCTTC. It yields the protein CALGEPGLPSGGYQMYTDKLIF.

The V call is TRDV1, the J call TRDJ2; TRDD3 agrees at 8 bases. TCRdb offers no J gene call, so here the DNA was matched to germline to obtain one. Unmatched junction bases numbered 24, after V lost 5 bases and J lost 4 bases. Germline-derived CDR1 and CDR2 are TSWWSYY and QGS. This CDR3 spans 21 amino acids. The CDR3 loop reads CALGPCLPVLGVSPPTAQLFF. The CDR3 region has the DNA TGTGCTCTTGGGCCGTGCCTTCCCGTACTGGGGGTTTCACCGCCGACAGCACAACTCTTCTTT.

To note about this clone: TCRdb attributes to this sequence the protein of a much larger clone, which differs from the DNA translation at residue 10; a read error is likely, and the protein displayed is translated from the DNA. This sequence joins TRDV1 and TRDJ1, with 13 bases that match TRDD3. TCRdb gives no J gene; it was assigned here by matching the DNA to germline. The CDR3 contains 21 residues. CDR1 is TSWWSYY and CDR2 is QGS in the germline V gene. V shed 4 bases, J shed 3 bases, and the junction held 20 bases outside the gene matches. CDR3 in amino acids: CALGGPFPPGTGGYAPDKLIF. The CDR3 region has the DNA TGTGCTCTTGGGGGTCCGTTCCCTCCCGGTACTGGGGGATACGCTCCCGATAAACTCATCTTT.